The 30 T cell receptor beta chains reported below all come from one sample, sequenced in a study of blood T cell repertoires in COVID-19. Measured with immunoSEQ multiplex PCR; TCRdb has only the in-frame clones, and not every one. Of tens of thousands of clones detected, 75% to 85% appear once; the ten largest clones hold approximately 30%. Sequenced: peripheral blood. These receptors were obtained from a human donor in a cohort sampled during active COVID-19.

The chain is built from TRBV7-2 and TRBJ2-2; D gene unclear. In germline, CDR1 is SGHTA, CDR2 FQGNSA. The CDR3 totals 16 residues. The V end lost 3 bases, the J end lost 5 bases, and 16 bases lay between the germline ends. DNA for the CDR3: TGTGCCAGCAGCTTGCTGAGTGTGGTCTCGACCGGGGAGCTGTTTTTT. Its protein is CASSLLSVVSTGELFF. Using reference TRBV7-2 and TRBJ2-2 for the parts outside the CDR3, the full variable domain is GAGVSQSPSNKVTEKGKDVELRCDPISGHTALYWYRQSLGQGLEFLIYFQGNSAPDKSGLPSDRFSAERTGGSVSTLTIQRTQQEDSAVYLCASSLLSVVSTGELFFGEGSRLTVL.

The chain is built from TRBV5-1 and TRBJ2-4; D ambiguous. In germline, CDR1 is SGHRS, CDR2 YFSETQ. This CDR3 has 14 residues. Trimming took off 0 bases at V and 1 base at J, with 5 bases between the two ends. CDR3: CASSLGQAKNIQYF. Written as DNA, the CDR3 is TGCGCCAGCAGCTTGGGCCAGGCCAAAAACATTCAGTACTTC.

CDR3 in amino acids: CSASSLTDYGYTF. The CDR3 DNA reads TGCAGTGCTAGTAGTCTTACGGACTATGGCTACACCTTC. This chain links TRBV20-1 with TRBJ1-2; no firm D call. V dropped 3 bases and J dropped 3 bases, with 11 bases sitting between them. Germline CDR1 is DFQATT and CDR2 is SNEGSKA (reference sequence). CDR3 length equals 13 residues.

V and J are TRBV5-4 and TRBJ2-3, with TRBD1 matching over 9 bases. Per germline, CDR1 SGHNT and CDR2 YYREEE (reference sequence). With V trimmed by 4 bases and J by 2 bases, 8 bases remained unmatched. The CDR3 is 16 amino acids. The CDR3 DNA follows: TGTGCCAGCAGCATCGGGACAGGGATGATCACAGATACGCAGTATTTT. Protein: CASSIGTGMITDTQYF.

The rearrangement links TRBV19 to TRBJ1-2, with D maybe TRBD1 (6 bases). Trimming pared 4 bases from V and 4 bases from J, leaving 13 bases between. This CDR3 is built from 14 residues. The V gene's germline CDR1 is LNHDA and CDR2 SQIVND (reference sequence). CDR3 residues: CASSSPGQIYGYTF. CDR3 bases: TGTGCCAGTAGTAGCCCGGGACAAATCTATGGCTACACCTTC. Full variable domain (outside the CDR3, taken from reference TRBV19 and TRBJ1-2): DGGITQSPKYLFRKEGQNVTLSCEQNLNHDAMYWYRQDPGQGLRLIYYSQIVNDFQKGDIAEGYSVSREKKESFPLTVTSAQKNPTAFYLCASSSPGQIYGYTFGSGTRLTVV.

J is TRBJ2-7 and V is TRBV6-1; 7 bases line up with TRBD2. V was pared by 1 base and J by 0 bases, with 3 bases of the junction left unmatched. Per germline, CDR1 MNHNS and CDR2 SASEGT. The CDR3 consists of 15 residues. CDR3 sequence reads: CASSEVIAGSYEQYF. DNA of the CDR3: TGTGCCAGCAGTGAAGTAATAGCGGGCTCCTACGAGCAGTACTTC.

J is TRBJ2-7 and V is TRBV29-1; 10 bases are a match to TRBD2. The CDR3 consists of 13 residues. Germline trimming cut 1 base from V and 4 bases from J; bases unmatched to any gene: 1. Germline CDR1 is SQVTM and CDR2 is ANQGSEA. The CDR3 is CSVEGAGGYEQYF. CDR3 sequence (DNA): TGCAGCGTTGAAGGAGCGGGAGGGTACGAGCAGTACTTC.

CDR3 DNA: TGCGCCAGCAGCTTGGCCAGGGGTTCTCTCGCTGAAGCTTTCTTT. Protein: CASSLARGSLAEAFF. V is TRBV5-1 and J is TRBJ1-1, with D possibly matching TRBD1 (6 bases). The CDR3 totals 15 residues. V lost 0 bases, J lost 6 bases, and 15 bases lay in between. Germline-derived CDR1 and CDR2 are SGHRS and YFSETQ.

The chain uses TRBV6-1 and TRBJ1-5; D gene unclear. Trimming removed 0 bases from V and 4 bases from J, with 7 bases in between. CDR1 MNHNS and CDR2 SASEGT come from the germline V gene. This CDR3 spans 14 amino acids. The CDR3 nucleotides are TGTGCCAGCAGTGAAGCAGGAGGAAATCAGCCCCAGCATTTT. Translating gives CASSEAGGNQPQHF.

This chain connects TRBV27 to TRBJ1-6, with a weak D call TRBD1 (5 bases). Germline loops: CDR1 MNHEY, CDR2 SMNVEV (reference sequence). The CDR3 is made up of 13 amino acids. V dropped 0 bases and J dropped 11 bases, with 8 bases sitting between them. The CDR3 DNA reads TGTGCCAGCAGTTTATCGGGGGGTGCACCCCTCCACTTT. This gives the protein CASSLSGGAPLHF.

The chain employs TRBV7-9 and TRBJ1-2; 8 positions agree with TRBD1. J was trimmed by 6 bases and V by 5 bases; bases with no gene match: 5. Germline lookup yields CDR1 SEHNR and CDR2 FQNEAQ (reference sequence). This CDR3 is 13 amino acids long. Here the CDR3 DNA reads TGTGCCAGCAGCACGGGACAGGTCGATGGCTACACCTTC. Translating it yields CASSTGQVDGYTF.

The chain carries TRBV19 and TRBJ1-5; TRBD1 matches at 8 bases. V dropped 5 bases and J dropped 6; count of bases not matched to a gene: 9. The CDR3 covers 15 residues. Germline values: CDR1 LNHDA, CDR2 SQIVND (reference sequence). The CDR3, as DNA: TGTGCCAGTAGTGCCGGGACAGGTCAAAGTCAGCCCCAGCATTTT. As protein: CASSAGTGQSQPQHF.

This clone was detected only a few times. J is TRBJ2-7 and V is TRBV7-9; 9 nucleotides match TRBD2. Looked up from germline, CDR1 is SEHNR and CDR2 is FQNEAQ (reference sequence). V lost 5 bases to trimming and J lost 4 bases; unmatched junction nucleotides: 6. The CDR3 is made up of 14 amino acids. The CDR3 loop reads CASSPRTSGYEQYF. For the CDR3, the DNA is TGTGCCAGCAGCCCTCGCACTAGCGGGTACGAGCAGTACTTC. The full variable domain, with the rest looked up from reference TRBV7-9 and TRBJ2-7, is DTGVSQNPRHKITKRGQNVTFRCDPISEHNRLYWYRQTLGQGPEFLTYFQNEAQLEKSRLLSDRFSAERPKGSFSTLEIQRTEQGDSAMYLCASSPRTSGYEQYFGPGTRLTVT.

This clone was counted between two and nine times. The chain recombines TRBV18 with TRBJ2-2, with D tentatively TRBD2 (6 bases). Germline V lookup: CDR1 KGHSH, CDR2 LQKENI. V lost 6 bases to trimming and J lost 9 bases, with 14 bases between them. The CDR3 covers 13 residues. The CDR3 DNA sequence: TGTGCCAGCTCCCTTGGGCGGGACCGGGAGCTGTTTTTT. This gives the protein CASSLGRDRELFF.

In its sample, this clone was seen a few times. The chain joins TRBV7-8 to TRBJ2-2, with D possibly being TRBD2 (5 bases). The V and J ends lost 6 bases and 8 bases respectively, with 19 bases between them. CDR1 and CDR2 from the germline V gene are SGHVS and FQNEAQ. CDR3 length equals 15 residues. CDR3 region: CASSPRRGWAGELFF. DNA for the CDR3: TGTGCCAGCAGTCCCAGACGAGGGTGGGCAGGGGAGCTGTTTTTT.

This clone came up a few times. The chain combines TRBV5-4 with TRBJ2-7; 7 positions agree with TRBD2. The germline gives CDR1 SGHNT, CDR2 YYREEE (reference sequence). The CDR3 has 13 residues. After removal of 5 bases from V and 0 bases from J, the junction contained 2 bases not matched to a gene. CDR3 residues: CASRRESSYEQYF. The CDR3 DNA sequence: TGTGCCAGCAGGCGGGAGAGCTCCTACGAGCAGTACTTC.

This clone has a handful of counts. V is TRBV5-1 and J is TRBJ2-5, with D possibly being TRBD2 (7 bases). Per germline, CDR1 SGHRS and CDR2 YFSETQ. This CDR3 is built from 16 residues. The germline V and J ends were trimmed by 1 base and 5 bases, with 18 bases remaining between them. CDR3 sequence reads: CASSLNSAGAGETQYF. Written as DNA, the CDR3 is TGCGCCAGCAGCTTGAACTCGGCGGGGGCAGGGGAGACCCAGTACTTC.

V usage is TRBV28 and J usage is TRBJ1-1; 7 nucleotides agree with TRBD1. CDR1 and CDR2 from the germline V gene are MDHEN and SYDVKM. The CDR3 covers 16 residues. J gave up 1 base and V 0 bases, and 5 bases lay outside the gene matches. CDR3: CASSLWSGQENTEAFF. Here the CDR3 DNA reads TGTGCCAGCAGTTTATGGAGCGGACAGGAGAACACTGAAGCTTTCTTT.

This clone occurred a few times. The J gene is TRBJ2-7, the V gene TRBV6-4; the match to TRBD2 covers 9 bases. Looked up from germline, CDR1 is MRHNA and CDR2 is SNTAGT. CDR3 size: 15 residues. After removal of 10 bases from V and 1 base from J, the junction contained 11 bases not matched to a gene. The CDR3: CATTFYSGSSYEQYF. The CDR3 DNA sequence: TGTGCCACCACGTTCTATAGCGGGAGTTCCTACGAGCAGTACTTC.

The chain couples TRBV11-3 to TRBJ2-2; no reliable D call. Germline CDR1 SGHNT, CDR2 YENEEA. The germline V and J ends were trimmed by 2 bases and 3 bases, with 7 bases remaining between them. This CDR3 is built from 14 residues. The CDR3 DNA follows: TGTGCCAGCAGCTTAAACAGTTACACCGGGGAGCTGTTTTTT. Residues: CASSLNSYTGELFF.

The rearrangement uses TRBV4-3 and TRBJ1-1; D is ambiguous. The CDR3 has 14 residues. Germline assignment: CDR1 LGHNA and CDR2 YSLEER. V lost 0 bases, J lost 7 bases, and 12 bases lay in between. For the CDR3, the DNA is TGCGCCAGCAGCCAAGATAGAACAAGACATGAAGCTTTCTTT. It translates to CASSQDRTRHEAFF.

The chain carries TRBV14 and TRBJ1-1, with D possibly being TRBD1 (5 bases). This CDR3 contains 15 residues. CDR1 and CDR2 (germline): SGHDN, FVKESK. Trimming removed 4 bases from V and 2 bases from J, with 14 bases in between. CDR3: CASSPLGRGNTEAFF. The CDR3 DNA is TGTGCCAGCAGCCCCCTCGGAAGGGGAAACACTGAAGCTTTCTTT.

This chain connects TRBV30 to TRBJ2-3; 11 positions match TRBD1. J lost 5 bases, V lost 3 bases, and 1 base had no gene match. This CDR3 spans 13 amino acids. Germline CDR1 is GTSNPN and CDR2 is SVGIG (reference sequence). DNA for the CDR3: TGTGCCTGGAGGGGACAGGGGGGAGATACGCAGTATTTT. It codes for CAWRGQGGDTQYF. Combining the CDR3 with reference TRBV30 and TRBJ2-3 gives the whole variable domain SQTIHQWPATLVQPVGSPLSLECTVEGTSNPNLYWYRQAAGRGLQLLFYSVGIGQISSEVPQNLSASRPQDRQFILSSKKLLLSDSGFYLCAWRGQGGDTQYFGPGTRLTVL.

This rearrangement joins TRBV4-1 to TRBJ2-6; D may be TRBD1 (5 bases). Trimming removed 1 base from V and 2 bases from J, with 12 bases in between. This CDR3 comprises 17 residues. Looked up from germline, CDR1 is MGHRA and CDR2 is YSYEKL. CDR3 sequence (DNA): TGCGCCAGCAGCCAAGGACAGACGAACCCTGGGGCCAACGTCCTGACTTTC. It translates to CASSQGQTNPGANVLTF.

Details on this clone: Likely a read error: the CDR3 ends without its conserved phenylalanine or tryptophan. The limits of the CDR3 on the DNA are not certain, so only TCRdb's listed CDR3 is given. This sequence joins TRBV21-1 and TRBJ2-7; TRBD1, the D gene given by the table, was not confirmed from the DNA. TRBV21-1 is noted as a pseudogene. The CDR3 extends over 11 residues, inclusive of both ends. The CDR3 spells CASSNWDRPLG.

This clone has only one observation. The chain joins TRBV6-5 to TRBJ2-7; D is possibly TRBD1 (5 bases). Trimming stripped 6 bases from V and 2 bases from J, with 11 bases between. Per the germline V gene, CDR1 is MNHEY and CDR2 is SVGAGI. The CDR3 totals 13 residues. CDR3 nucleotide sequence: TGTGCCAGCAGGTCCCCCAGGGCCTACGAGCAGTACTTC. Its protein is CASRSPRAYEQYF.

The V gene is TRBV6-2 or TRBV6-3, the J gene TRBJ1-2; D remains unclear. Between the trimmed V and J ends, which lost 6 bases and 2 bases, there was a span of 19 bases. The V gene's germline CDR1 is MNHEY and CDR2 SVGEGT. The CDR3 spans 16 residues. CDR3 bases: TGTGCCAGCAGCCAAACGACCTCCACGAGGAACTATGGCTACACCTTC. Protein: CASSQTTSTRNYGYTF.

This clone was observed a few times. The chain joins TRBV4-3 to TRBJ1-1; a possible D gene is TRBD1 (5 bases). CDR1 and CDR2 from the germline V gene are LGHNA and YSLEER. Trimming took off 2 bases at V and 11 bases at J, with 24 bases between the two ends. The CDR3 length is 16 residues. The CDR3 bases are TGCGCCAGCAGCCAATTCTCGGGGGGGTTGAACGAGATGGCTTTCTTT. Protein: CASSQFSGGLNEMAFF.

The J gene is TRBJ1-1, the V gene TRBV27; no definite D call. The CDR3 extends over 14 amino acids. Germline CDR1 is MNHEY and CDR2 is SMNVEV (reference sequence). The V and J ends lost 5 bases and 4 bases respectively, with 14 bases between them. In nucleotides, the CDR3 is TGTGCCAGCAGTCCCCGACACGTTTCCACTGAAGCTTTCTTT. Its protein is CASSPRHVSTEAFF.

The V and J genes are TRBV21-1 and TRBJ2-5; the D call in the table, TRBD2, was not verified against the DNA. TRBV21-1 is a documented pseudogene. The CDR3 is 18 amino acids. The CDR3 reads CASSKVGPWREGRETQYF. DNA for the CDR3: TGTGCCAGCAGCAAAGTGGGCCCATGGCGGGAGGGCCGTGAGACCCAGTACTTC.